The 29 T cell receptor beta chains below were found in one sample sequenced in a study of cytomegalovirus exposure and HLA in healthy donors. This PCR relied on a set of 60 Vbeta primers and 13 Jbeta primers. Profiling relied on immunoSEQ multiplex PCR, and the TCRdb table lists in-frame clones only, not all of them. This table holds 65,000 to 75,000 clones, 55% to 80% found once. The sequencing input was PBMCs. The receptor source for this set is a woman aged 25-40 years in good health and CMV-seronegative.

The rearrangement joins TRBV27 to TRBJ1-6; possibly TRBD1 for D (6 bases). The CDR3 totals 14 residues. Germline V gives CDR1 MNHEY, CDR2 SMNVEV (reference sequence). V shed 3 bases and J shed 7 bases, with 10 bases lying between them. The CDR3 DNA reads TGTGCCAGCAGTTTGCGGCAGGGGAATTCACCCCTCCACTTT. Its protein product is CASSLRQGNSPLHF.

This clone was seen more than once but under ten times. V usage is TRBV4-1 and J usage is TRBJ1-2; D remains unclear. The CDR3 spans 15 residues. Germline CDR1 MGHRA, CDR2 YSYEKL. Trimming took 3 bases from V and 4 from J, leaving 15 bases between them. The CDR3: CASSHNGRGTYGYTF. Here the CDR3 DNA reads TGCGCCAGCAGCCACAATGGTAGAGGAACCTATGGCTACACCTTC.

This clone came up a few times. This chain uses TRBV6-1 with TRBJ2-7, with TRBD2 matching over 13 bases. CDR1 is MNHNS, CDR2 SASEGT, per germline. J lost 3 bases, V lost 5 bases, and 1 base had no gene match. This CDR3 contains 14 residues. DNA of the CDR3: TGTGCCAGCAGTCGACTAGCGGGGGGCTACGAGCAGTACTTC. Translation: CASSRLAGGYEQYF.

This clone has just one count. This chain joins TRBV5-4 and TRBJ1-2; D call uncertain. V was trimmed by 0 bases and J by 5 bases, leaving 20 bases between them. Germline V gene data show CDR1 as SGHNT and CDR2 as YYREEE (reference sequence). This CDR3 has 17 amino acids. The CDR3: CASSLGSLWQAEYGYTF. DNA for the CDR3: TGTGCCAGCAGCTTGGGGTCTCTCTGGCAGGCCGAATATGGCTACACCTTC. The full variable domain, rest sourced from reference TRBV5-4 and TRBJ1-2, is ETGVTQSPTHLIKTRGQQVTLRCSSQSGHNTVSWYQQALGQGPQFIFQYYREEENGRGNFPPRFSGLQFPNYSSELNVNALELDDSALYLCASSLGSLWQAEYGYTFGSGTRLTVV.

The chain uses TRBV28 and TRBJ1-2; unclear D gene. V lost 5 bases and J 3 bases, leaving 19 bases between the germline ends. Germline CDR1 MDHEN, CDR2 SYDVKM. The CDR3 contains 16 residues. The CDR3: CASSAPLGLSDYGYTF. The DNA of the CDR3 is TGTGCCAGCAGTGCACCCCTTGGGCTCTCGGACTATGGCTACACCTTC.

This clone was seen repeatedly, ten times or more. This chain connects TRBV7-2 to TRBJ1-1; 7 bases line up with TRBD1. Losses at the gene ends were 1 base for V and 3 bases for J; bases not matched to a gene: 2. CDR3 size: 14 residues. Germline CDR1 SGHTA, CDR2 FQGNSA. The CDR3, as DNA: TGTGCCAGCAGCTTAGAGGGGGCGGACACTGAAGCTTTCTTT. Translation: CASSLEGADTEAFF.

This chain joins TRBV19 and TRBJ2-1, with D tentatively TRBD2 (5 bases). V lost 5 bases, J lost 7 bases, and 18 bases lay in between. Per the germline V gene, CDR1 is LNHDA and CDR2 is SQIVND (reference sequence). The CDR3 covers 15 residues. CDR3 protein: CASSDLGSQGNEQFF. The CDR3, as DNA: TGTGCCAGTAGTGATCTAGGGAGCCAAGGGAATGAGCAGTTCTTC.

This chain links TRBV5-6 with TRBJ2-7, with a possible D match to TRBD1 (5 bases). From germline, CDR1 is SGHDT and CDR2 YYEEEE. Trimming pared 6 bases from V and 4 bases from J, leaving 23 bases between. There are 16 residues in the CDR3. The CDR3 sequence is CASTFGATRGLYEQYF. Written as DNA, the CDR3 is TGTGCCAGCACCTTTGGGGCCACAAGGGGATTATACGAGCAGTACTTC.

Concerning this clone: This CDR3 is also generated by other DNA sequences in the sample. The CDR3 loop is CASSITGRNEKLFF. The CDR3 region has the DNA TGTGCCAGTAGTATCACAGGGCGGAATGAAAAACTGTTTTTT. This rearrangement joins TRBV19 to TRBJ1-4, with a weak D call TRBD1 (6 bases). V lost 3 bases, J lost 5 bases, and 10 bases lay in between. Germline lookup yields CDR1 LNHDA and CDR2 SQIVND (reference sequence). The CDR3 is 14 amino acids. The variable domain in full, with the rest retrieved from reference TRBV19 and TRBJ1-4, is DGGITQSPKYLFRKEGQNVTLSCEQNLNHDAMYWYRQDPGQGLRLIYYSQIVNDFQKGDIAEGYSVSREKKESFPLTVTSAQKNPTAFYLCASSITGRNEKLFFGSGTQLSVL.

The chain is built from TRBV19 and TRBJ2-1; 11 bases fit TRBD2. Germline values: CDR1 LNHDA, CDR2 SQIVND (reference sequence). The trim removed 4 bases at V and 4 bases at J, leaving 3 bases unmatched. The CDR3 loop spans 15 amino acids. The chain's CDR3 is CASSKTSGAYNEQFF. CDR3 DNA: TGTGCCAGTAGTAAGACTAGCGGGGCATACAATGAGCAGTTCTTC.

The chain combines TRBV6-6 with TRBJ1-2; perhaps TRBD1 as D (5 bases). This CDR3 has 15 residues. The V gene lost 0 bases and the J gene lost 8 bases, with 16 bases spanning the gap. Germline loops: CDR1 MNHNY, CDR2 SVGAGI (reference sequence). The CDR3 here is CASSYSKGEGSGYTF. CDR3 nucleotide sequence: TGTGCCAGCAGTTACTCGAAAGGGGAGGGAAGCGGCTACACCTTC.

The chain joins TRBV7-8 to TRBJ1-6, with 8 bases identical to TRBD1. There are 15 residues in the CDR3. After removal of 5 bases from V and 9 bases from J, the junction contained 9 bases not matched to a gene. The germline CDR1 and CDR2 sequences are SGHVS and FQNEAQ. DNA for the CDR3: TGTGCCAGCAGCCCAGGACAGGGTGCGATTTCACCCCTCCACTTT. Protein: CASSPGQGAISPLHF.

About this clone itself: Mismatch with germline at one junction end may stem from a read error. Written as DNA, the CDR3 is TGCACCAGCAGCTTGGGGCTAGCGGGGGGCTACAATGAGCAGTTCTTC. It codes for CTSSLGLAGGYNEQFF. The gene calls are TRBV5-1 and TRBJ2-1, with 11 bases fitting TRBD2. Germline lookup yields CDR1 SGHRS and CDR2 YFSETQ. CDR3 length: 16 amino acids.

The genes are TRBV7-2 and TRBJ2-1; possible D gene TRBD2, 5 bases. V dropped 4 bases and J dropped 9 bases, with 16 bases sitting between them. Germline-derived CDR1 and CDR2 are SGHTA and FQGNSA. This CDR3 spans 14 amino acids. The CDR3, as DNA: TGTGCCAGCAGCTCCCGGACTGGGTGGGGTGAGCAGTTCTTC. It encodes CASSSRTGWGEQFF.

This clone appeared a few times. The J gene is TRBJ2-5, the V gene TRBV10-3; TRBD1 aligns across 10 bases. The J segment lost 7 bases and the V segment lost 2 bases, leaving 1 base of the junction unmatched. Germline V gene data show CDR1 as ENHRY and CDR2 as SYGVKD. This CDR3 comprises 13 residues. The CDR3 region has the DNA TGTGCCATCAGTGAGGGACAGGGGGTGACCCAGTACTTC. As protein: CAISEGQGVTQYF.

This clone was recorded a few times. This chain uses TRBV30 with TRBJ1-2, with TRBD1 identical over 9 bases. The V segment lost 5 bases and the J segment 8 bases; nucleotides outside the gene matches: 12. Germline lookup yields CDR1 GTSNPN and CDR2 SVGIG (reference sequence). The length of the CDR3 is 14 residues. In DNA form, the CDR3 reads TGTGCCTGGCGAGGGGTACAGGGGGCCGGGGGCTACACCTTC. Translating gives CAWRGVQGAGGYTF.

Remarks on this clone: One end of the junction does not line up with germline, which may come from a read error. The rearrangement uses TRBV7-9 and TRBJ2-5; D gene uncertain. The J call may be mistaken, given a closer DNA end match to TRBJ2-7. Looked up from germline, CDR1 is SEHNR and CDR2 is FQNEAQ (reference sequence). The CDR3 runs 12 residues. CDR3 residues: CSSSSSNYEQYF. DNA of the CDR3: TGTTCCAGCAGCTCCTCCAATTACGAGCAGTACTTC.

V and J are TRBV7-8 and TRBJ2-5, with a tentative D call TRBD1 (6 bases). CDR1 is SGHVS and CDR2 is FQNEAQ in the germline V gene. The CDR3 contains 16 residues. The germline V and J ends were trimmed by 3 bases and 5 bases, with 19 bases remaining between them. CDR3 loop: CASSFGGARPTETQYF. CDR3 coding DNA: TGTGCCAGCAGCTTTGGGGGCGCGCGCCCCACGGAGACCCAGTACTTC.

The chain has TRBV10-2 and TRBJ2-3; D possibly corresponds to TRBD1 (5 bases). The CDR3 extends over 15 amino acids. Trimming shortened V by 2 bases and J by 1 base, and 10 bases separated the two germline ends. Germline loops: CDR1 WSHSY, CDR2 SAAADI. CDR3 amino acids: CASSEGAGRTDTQYF. For the CDR3, the DNA is TGCGCCAGCAGTGAGGGGGCAGGGCGCACAGATACGCAGTATTTT.

The CDR3 region is CASRRDSSYNSPLHF. The CDR3 DNA is TGTGCCAGCAGGCGGGACAGCTCCTATAATTCACCCCTCCACTTT. The chain couples TRBV6-6 to TRBJ1-6, with TRBD1 identical over 7 bases. The germline CDR1 and CDR2 sequences are MNHNY and SVGAGI (reference sequence). The trim removed 6 bases at V and 0 bases at J, leaving 2 bases unmatched. The CDR3 has 15 residues.

The rearrangement links TRBV2 to TRBJ2-3, with D uncertain. CDR1 is SNHLY, CDR2 FYNNEI, per germline. V was pared by 6 bases and J by 3 bases, with 4 bases between. The CDR3 contains 11 residues. The CDR3 DNA reads as TGTGCCAGCAGCCCGACAGATACGCAGTATTTT. It specifies CASSPTDTQYF.

V usage is TRBV5-4 and J usage is TRBJ1-1; TRBD1 matches at 8 bases. V lost 4 bases to trimming and J lost 10 bases; unmatched junction nucleotides: 12. The CDR3 contains 14 residues. Germline CDR1 SGHNT, CDR2 YYREEE (reference sequence). This CDR3 reads CASSTTGQGPGAFF. DNA of the CDR3: TGTGCCAGCAGCACGACAGGACAGGGCCCGGGAGCTTTCTTT.

The chain employs TRBV19 and TRBJ1-5; D may be TRBD1 (6 bases). V shed 7 bases and J shed 1 base, with 17 bases lying between them. Germline assignment: CDR1 LNHDA and CDR2 SQIVND (reference sequence). This CDR3 is built from 16 residues. CDR3 loop: CASKPRLGASNQPQHF. The CDR3, as DNA: TGTGCCAGTAAGCCCCGCTTGGGGGCGAGCAATCAGCCCCAGCATTTT.

The rearrangement uses TRBV5-1 and TRBJ2-5, with 10 nucleotides matching TRBD1. CDR1 and CDR2 (germline): SGHRS, YFSETQ. The CDR3 length is 15 residues. V dropped 5 bases and J dropped 4; count of bases not matched to a gene: 8. The CDR3 sequence: CASRSGTGDVETQYF. The CDR3 DNA reads TGCGCCAGCAGGTCCGGGACAGGGGACGTAGAGACCCAGTACTTC.

This clone was detected once. The chain links TRBV7-2 to TRBJ2-1, with TRBD2 matching 8 bases. CDR3 length: 15 amino acids. The V segment lost 1 base and the J segment 6 bases; nucleotides outside the gene matches: 5. CDR1 and CDR2 (germline): SGHTA, FQGNSA. Here the CDR3 DNA reads TGTGCCAGCAGCTTAGGTCGGGGGGGCCCCAATGAGCAGTTCTTC. Translating gives CASSLGRGGPNEQFF.

This rearrangement joins TRBV5-1 to TRBJ2-2; 7 nucleotides agree with TRBD1. The V gene's germline CDR1 is SGHRS and CDR2 YFSETQ. This CDR3 is 16 amino acids long. With 4 bases clipped from V and 4 bases from J, the junction kept 10 bases outside the gene matches. The CDR3: CASSARRGGGTGELFF. CDR3 sequence (DNA): TGCGCCAGCAGCGCAAGAAGAGGGGGCGGCACCGGGGAGCTGTTTTTT.

This rearrangement joins TRBV18 to TRBJ1-2; 8 bases map to TRBD1. The CDR3 covers 15 residues. The germline gives CDR1 KGHSH, CDR2 LQKENI. With 1 base clipped from V and 4 bases from J, the junction kept 5 bases outside the gene matches. This chain's CDR3 is CASSPQGQATYGYTF. Here the CDR3 DNA reads TGTGCCAGCTCACCACAGGGACAGGCCACCTATGGCTACACCTTC.

This clone was counted between two and nine times. This sequence joins TRBV4-2 and TRBJ1-3, with D uncertain. V was shortened by 1 base and J by 3 bases, with 13 bases between the two germline ends. The germline CDR1 and CDR2 sequences are LGHNA and YNFKEQ. This CDR3 is 16 amino acids long. This CDR3 is CASSQAGVRSGNTIYF. The CDR3 nucleotides are TGTGCCAGCAGCCAAGCCGGGGTCCGAAGTGGAAACACCATATATTTT.

This clone was found once. This chain links TRBV9 with TRBJ2-2, with TRBD2 as a possible D gene (5 bases). This CDR3 has 15 amino acids. Looked up from germline, CDR1 is SGDLS and CDR2 is YYNGEE. V lost 3 bases, J lost 6 bases, and 15 bases lay in between. Here the CDR3 reads CASSERLTMSGELFF. As DNA, the CDR3 is TGTGCCAGCAGCGAGCGGTTAACGATGTCCGGGGAGCTGTTTTTT.